This TCR beta chain was identified during a study of blood T cell repertoires in COVID-19. Sequencing was performed with immunoSEQ multiplex PCR; in TCRdb, only in-frame clones are kept and a portion is missing. The data show around 340,000 clones, more than 70% seen once. V gave up 7 bases and J gave up 6 bases, with 16 bases separating them. The CDR3 spans 15 residues. Germline V gives CDR1 MDHEN, CDR2 SYDVKM. The receptor was isolated from a man aged 25-45 years with active or convalescent COVID-19. Sequencing was carried out using peripheral blood. This sequence joins TRBV28 and TRBJ1-6, with D possibly being TRBD1 (6 bases). The CDR3 DNA reads TGTGCCAGCACTACAGGACAGAATCCTAATTCACCCCTCCACTTT. This encodes CASTTGQNPNSPLHF. Full variable domain (missing parts from reference TRBV28 and TRBJ1-6): DVKVTQSSRYLVKRTGEKVFLECVQDMDHENMFWYRQDPGLGLRLIYFSYDVKMKEKGDIPEGYSVSREKKERFSLILESASTNQTSMYLCASTTGQNPNSPLHFGNGTRLTVT.